This T cell receptor beta chain emerged from a study of blood T cell repertoires in COVID-19. Looking at the study overall: The analysed material was cDNA or gDNA that came from T cells, B-cell-depleted T cells, or PBMCs.

In this sample, this clone turned up a few times. In the authors' methods: Using reference gene primer amplification, nucleated cell counts were estimated. Generated by immunoSEQ multiplex PCR, the TCRdb table keeps only in-frame clones and is missing some. Clone size and V and J calls were adopted from that table, with D and trimming inferred from the DNA. The data hold 130,000 or so clones, with about four fifths observed a single time. V shed 2 bases and J shed 8 bases, with 6 bases lying between them. The CDR3 spans 12 residues. Per germline, CDR1 SGHVS and CDR2 FNYEAQ. Those who participated ranged in age from about 18 to 89 years and resided in 20 to 30 US areas. Membership in each cohort depended on participant-reported clinical history.

Source material: PBMCs or T cells enriched from blood (not recorded which). The chain carries TRBV7-6 and TRBJ2-2, with D maybe TRBD1 (5 bases). This TCR derives from a man under 40 who had recovered from COVID-19. DNA for the CDR3: TGTGCCAGCAGCTTACAGGGTGGGGAGCTGTTTTTT. Amino acids: CASSLQGGELFF.